This T cell receptor beta chain stems from a study of response to subunit inactivated influenza vaccine. This clonotype was seen a few times. V lost 0 bases to trimming and J lost 4 bases, with 9 bases between them. The CDR3 extends over 15 amino acids. In germline, CDR1 is LGHNA, CDR2 YSLEER. Via MiXCR, TCRdb re-called the RT-PCR reads, giving one row per CDR3 protein. The table records about 650,000 distinct CDR3 sequences, around a sixth of them present only once. The material was PBMCs from blood, obtained approximately 13 days after vaccination. The sequence was obtained from a man aged 50 or older who received an inactivated influenza vaccine. The V gene is TRBV4-3, the J gene TRBJ1-4; weak D call: TRBD1 (5 bases). CDR3 protein: CASSQDFGGNEKLFF. Written as DNA, the CDR3 is TGCGCCAGCAGCCAAGATTTTGGGGGTAATGAAAAACTGTTTTTT.